Listed below are T cell receptor beta chains from one sample, sequenced in a study of blood T cells in healthy people across ages. TCRdb analysed the 5' RACE reads with MiXCR anew, one entry per CDR3 protein. The data show hundreds of thousands of distinct CDR3 sequences, over 40% seen once. The material sequenced was blood. The origin of the receptors is a woman aged 80 or over in good health. The CDR3 runs from the conserved cysteine through the conserved F or W. D genes are given only for firm matches. Clone sizes are given selectively: once, few, many, or a class where the clone is expanded.

abundance | j_gene | d_gene | v_gene | CDR3nt | CDR3aa
few | TRBJ1-5 | NA | TRBV27 | TGTGCCAGCAGTCCCGCTTCGATAAACAGCAATCAGCCCCAGCATTTT | CASSPASINSNQPQHF
few | TRBJ2-1 | NA | TRBV20-1 | TGCAGTGCTAGAGACCTTCAGGGGATGGTGTACAATGAGCAGTTCTTC | CSARDLQGMVYNEQFF
few | TRBJ2-5 | NA | TRBV7-9 | TGTGCCAGCAGCCGTTGGGACGGGTCGGAGACCCAGTACTTC | CASSRWDGSETQYF
NA | TRBJ2-3 | TRBD2 | TRBV4-1 | TGCGCCAGCAGCCAAGGGACTAGCGGGAAGTATTTT | CASSQGTSGKYF
NA | TRBJ2-5 | NA | TRBV7-9 | TGTGCCAGCAGCTTATCTGGGGGGAGTCACAATGAGCAGTACTTC | CASSLSGGSHNEQYF
NA | TRBJ2-1 | TRBD2 | TRBV6-6 | TGTGCCAGCGCCGACGAAGGACTAGCGGGAACTTACAATGAGCAGTTCTTC | CASADEGLAGTYNEQFF
NA | TRBJ2-5 | NA | TRBV7-6 | TGTGCCAGCAGCCCCACTCTGGGGACCCCTGGGACCCAGTACTTC | CASSPTLGTPGTQYF
NA | TRBJ2-3 | TRBD2 | TRBV4-1 | TGCGCCAGCAGCCAAGCAGCGGGGCTATACACAGATACGCAGTATTTT | CASSQAAGLYTDTQYF
NA | TRBJ2-2 | NA | TRBV24-1 | TGTGCCACCAGTCTTATGAACACCGGGGAGCTGTTTTTT | CATSLMNTGELFF
many | TRBJ2-7 | TRBD2 | TRBV4-1 | TGCGCCAGCAGCCAAGACTCTAGCGGGAGGGCTTACGAGCAGTACTTC | CASSQDSSGRAYEQYF
NA | TRBJ2-7 | NA | TRBV3-1 | TGTGCCTCTGGAACGGGAAGATCCTACGAGCAGTACTTC | CASGTGRSYEQYF
many | TRBJ2-5 | TRBD1 | TRBV29-1 | TGCAGCGCAGGACAGGGAAGACGGCAAGAGACCCAGTACTTC | CSAGQGRRQETQYF
NA | TRBJ1-2 | TRBD1 | TRBV20-1 | TGCAGTGCTAGAAACACAGGGGAATATGGCTACACCTTC | CSARNTGEYGYTF
many | TRBJ2-5 | TRBD2 | TRBV28 | TGTGCCAGCCGCGGGACTAGCGGGAGATTCCTGCCCCAAGAGACCCAGTACTTC | CASRGTSGRFLPQETQYF
NA | TRBJ2-1 | NA | TRBV20-1 | TGCAGTGCCGGGCACGGGGTCAATGAGCAGTTCTTC | CSAGHGVNEQFF
few | TRBJ2-7 | TRBD2 | TRBV29-1 | TGCAGCGTCTTAGCGGGAGCGGGTTGGTACGAGCAGTACTTC | CSVLAGAGWYEQYF
NA | TRBJ2-5 | NA | TRBV12-3/TRBV12-4 | TGTGCCAGCAAGAGGGTCCAAGAGACCCAGTACTTC | CASKRVQETQYF
NA | TRBJ1-2 | NA | TRBV29-1 | TGCAGCGTTGGTCCCAGGGAGTATGGCTACACCTTC | CSVGPREYGYTF
many | TRBJ2-3 | NA | TRBV12-5 | TGTGCTAGTGGTTTCGGTAGAGGGGGAGATACGCAGTATTTT | CASGFGRGGDTQYF
many | TRBJ1-6 | NA | TRBV20-1 | TGCAGTGCTAGAGAAGACAGTTTCTATTCACCCCTCCACTTT | CSAREDSFYSPLHF
NA | TRBJ2-1 | TRBD2 | TRBV27 | TGTGCCAGCAGTTTATCGGCGGGAGTCTCCAATGAGCAGTTCTTC | CASSLSAGVSNEQFF
NA | TRBJ2-3 | NA | TRBV24-1 | TGTGCCACCAGTGTTACAGATACGCAGTATTTT | CATSVTDTQYF
NA | TRBJ1-1 | NA | TRBV29-1 | TGCAGCGTTCAAGTTCTCACTGAAGCTTTCTTT | CSVQVLTEAFF
many | TRBJ2-6 | NA | TRBV3-1 | TGTGCCAGCAGTCGCAGGGTGCTCTCTGGGGCCAACGTCCTGACTTTC | CASSRRVLSGANVLTF
many | TRBJ2-5 | NA | TRBV20-1 | TGCAGTGCTAGAGAGGCAGCAGAAGAGACCCAGTACTTC | CSAREAAEETQYF
NA | TRBJ1-2 | NA | TRBV12-3/TRBV12-4 | TGTGCCAGCAGCCGGTCCCATGGCTACACCTTC | CASSRSHGYTF
NA | TRBJ2-5 | TRBD2 | TRBV27 | TGTGCCAGCAGTTTATTGGCGGGGGACGAAGAGACCCAGTACTTC | CASSLLAGDEETQYF
once | TRBJ2-5 | TRBD2 | TRBV20-1 | TGCAGTGCCCACGCGGGGGTGGGGACCCAGTACTTC | CSAHAGVGTQYF
NA | TRBJ1-2 | NA | TRBV9 | TGTGCCAGCAGCCCCTACGGTCGGGGCTACACCTTC | CASSPYGRGYTF
once | TRBJ2-7 | NA | TRBV27 | TGTGCCAGCAGCCTAATACCCGACGGGTACTACGAGCAGTACTTC | CASSLIPDGYYEQYF
NA | TRBJ2-1 | NA | TRBV28 | TGTGCCAGCACACTAGGAGTCTCCTACAATGAGCAGTTCTTC | CASTLGVSYNEQFF
NA | TRBJ2-1 | NA | TRBV10-3 | TGTGCCATCAGCCCAGTTAGGGACTCCTACAATGAGCAGTTCTTC | CAISPVRDSYNEQFF
many | TRBJ2-1 | NA | TRBV7-2 | TGTGCCAGCAGTCCGTTCCCCCGAGATGAGCAGTTCTTC | CASSPFPRDEQFF
many | TRBJ2-1 | TRBD1 | TRBV3-1 | TGTGCCAGCAGCCTCAGACAGGGGGCCCCGGATGAGCAGTTCTTC | CASSLRQGAPDEQFF
NA | TRBJ2-7 | TRBD2 | TRBV28 | TGTGCCAGCAACATCGGCGGGGGGACCTACGAGCAGTACTTC | CASNIGGGTYEQYF
NA | TRBJ2-7 | TRBD1 | TRBV6-1 | TGTGCCAGCGCCACGGTTGGGACAGGGGCGAGGCTTCCGTATTACGAGCAGTACTTC | CASATVGTGARLPYYEQYF
NA | TRBJ2-6 | NA | TRBV7-9 | TGTGCCAGAGGGGGATCTGGGGCCAACGTCCTGACTTTC | CARGGSGANVLTF
many | TRBJ2-7 | NA | TRBV29-1 | TGCAGCGTTGGGGTCAGCTCCTACGAGCAGTACTTC | CSVGVSSYEQYF
few | TRBJ1-1 | TRBD1 | TRBV7-9 | TGTGCCAGCAGCCCTAAGACCGGGACAGGGGCCACTGAAGCTTTCTTT | CASSPKTGTGATEAFF
many | TRBJ2-2 | TRBD2 | TRBV6-1 | TGTGCCAGCAAGGAGCGTAGGACTAGCGGGGCTACCGGGGAGCTGTTTTTT | CASKERRTSGATGELFF
NA | TRBJ2-4 | TRBD2 | TRBV29-1 | TGCAGCGTTGCTAGCGGGATGCCTGGGGACATTCAGTACTTC | CSVASGMPGDIQYF
many | TRBJ2-5 | NA | TRBV11-1 | TGTGCCAGCAGCCCAACTTGGTACCAAGAGACCCAGTACTTC | CASSPTWYQETQYF
NA | TRBJ2-1 | NA | TRBV2 | TGTGCCAGCAAGGGGTCAGGGATAGGGAATGAGCAGTTCTTC | CASKGSGIGNEQFF
many | TRBJ2-1 | NA | TRBV5-1 | TGCGCCAGCAGCTTGGCCCAGGGCTTGGGCAATGAGCAGTTCTTC | CASSLAQGLGNEQFF
NA | TRBJ2-3 | TRBD2 | TRBV6-5 | TGTGCCAGCAGGGGGCTAGCGGGCGGGACGCAGTATTTT | CASRGLAGGTQYF
NA | TRBJ2-1 | TRBD2 | TRBV3-1 | TGTGCCAGCAGCCAAGCTAGGACTAGCGGGAGGGCAGCCTACAATGAGCAGTTCTTC | CASSQARTSGRAAYNEQFF
NA | TRBJ2-7 | NA | TRBV6-5 | TGTGCCAGCAGAACTGCATCCGAGCAGTACTTC | CASRTASEQYF
NA | TRBJ2-3 | NA | TRBV12-3/TRBV12-4 | TGTGCCAGCAGTTTAGATAGGCGAGCTAGCACAGATACGCAGTATTTT | CASSLDRRASTDTQYF
NA | TRBJ1-1 | TRBD1 | TRBV11-2 | TGTGCCAGCAGCCCGCGACAGGGTGGATACACTGAAGCTTTCTTT | CASSPRQGGYTEAFF
NA | TRBJ1-4 | TRBD1 | TRBV12-3/TRBV12-4 | TGTGCCAGCTCCCGGGACAGGAATGAAAAACTGTTTTTT | CASSRDRNEKLFF
NA | TRBJ2-3 | TRBD2 | TRBV9 | TGTGCCAGCAGCGTCCTAGCGGGGGGGTATTCTCCAGATACGCAGTATTTT | CASSVLAGGYSPDTQYF
NA | TRBJ2-3 | NA | TRBV25-1 | TGTGCCAGCAGTGACCACGGACAGTTCACAGATACGCAGTATTTT | CASSDHGQFTDTQYF
many | TRBJ2-1 | NA | TRBV20-1 | TGCAGTGCTACAGGGGTTAATGAGCAGTTCTTC | CSATGVNEQFF